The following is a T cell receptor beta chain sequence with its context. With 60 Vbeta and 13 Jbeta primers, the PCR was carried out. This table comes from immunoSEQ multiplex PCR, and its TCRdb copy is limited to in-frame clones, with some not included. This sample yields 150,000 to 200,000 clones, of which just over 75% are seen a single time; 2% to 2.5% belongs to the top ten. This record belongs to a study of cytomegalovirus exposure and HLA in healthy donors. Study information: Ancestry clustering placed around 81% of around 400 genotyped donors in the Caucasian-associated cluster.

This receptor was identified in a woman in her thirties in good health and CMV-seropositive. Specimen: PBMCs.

CDR3 in DNA: TGTGCCAGCTCACCAATATGGGGCATGACTGAAGCTTTCTTT. Encoded protein: CASSPIWGMTEAFF. This chain uses TRBV18 with TRBJ1-1, with D possibly being TRBD1 (5 bases). Germline V gives CDR1 KGHSH, CDR2 LQKENI. The V end was cut by 2 bases, the J end by 5 bases, with 12 bases between. The CDR3 totals 14 residues.